The clone carrying this T cell receptor (beta chain) has at least ten counts. There are 16 residues in the CDR3. V lost 6 bases, J lost 0 bases, and 10 bases stayed unmatched. The germline V gene has CDR1 SGHRS and CDR2 YFSETQ. Researchers made TCR beta libraries by using iRepertoire HTBI primers and running Arm-PCR on CDR3 regions. TCRdb used MiXCR to reprocess the multiplex PCR reads, holding one entry per CDR3 protein. The sample lists 300,000 to 400,000 distinct CDR3 sequences; roughly 17% were seen once. The record originates from a study of regulatory T cells in long-lasting Graves disease. Documented time point: newly diagnosed GD, antithyroid drugs for less than 3 months. Researchers made the TCR library from RNA that was extracted from PBMCs. The same sample was also used in a study of T cells in Graves' hyperthyroidism and ophthalmopathy. That source notes: An initial round of RT-PCR targeting the TCR CDR3 relied on the HTBI primer set.

The sample consisted of peripheral blood mononuclear cells (PBMCs), taken at new diagnosis, from a patient treated with antithyroid drugs. The genes are TRBV5-1 and TRBJ1-1; 8 positions match TRBD1. The TCR was taken from a man aged 40-49 years with Graves disease. This chain's CDR3 is CASTRGRTGMNTEAFF. CDR3 nucleotide sequence: TGCGCCAGCACCCGGGGAAGGACAGGGATGAACACTGAAGCTTTCTTT.